The sequence of this TCR beta chain was determined in a study of T cell responses to AZD1222 COVID-19 vaccine. Data came from immunoSEQ multiplex PCR; TCRdb stores just in-frame clones and leaves some out. Here the sample spans over 130,000 clones, 85% to 95% being singletons. The length of the CDR3 is 11 residues. In germline, CDR1 is SGHDT, CDR2 YYEEEE. V gave up 8 bases and J gave up 6 bases, with 12 bases separating them. V is TRBV5-6 and J is TRBJ2-7; maybe TRBD2 (5 bases). Sequenced material: peripheral blood, taken 28 days after the second AZD1222 dose. The receptor comes from an adult who received the AZD1222 COVID-19 vaccine. The DNA of the CDR3 is TGTGCCAGGGGCAGCGGTCGCGAGCAGTACGTC. It encodes CARGSGREQYV.